These 2 T cell receptor beta chains share one sample of origin, sequenced in a study of response to subunit inactivated influenza vaccine. MiXCR, applied by TCRdb to the RT-PCR reads, yields one record per CDR3 protein. The sample carries about 570,000 distinct CDR3 sequences, roughly 12% recorded once. This sample also belongs to another study, concerning T cells expressing NK-cell markers. From that paper: As the method of synthesis, 5'RACE template switching with UMIs yielded TCR beta cDNA.

This specimen consisted of PBMCs from blood, obtained on the day of vaccination. The source of these receptors is a middle-aged man who received an inactivated influenza vaccine.

This clonotype appeared a few times. The chain uses TRBV28 and TRBJ2-2, with unresolved D. The CDR3 extends over 15 amino acids. The V and J ends lost 1 base and 1 base respectively, with 7 bases between them. The germline CDR1 and CDR2 sequences are MDHEN and SYDVKM. The CDR3 reads CASSLYGKNTGELFF. The CDR3 DNA sequence: TGTGCCAGCAGTTTATACGGCAAGAACACCGGGGAGCTGTTTTTT.

This clonotype was observed a handful of times. This sequence joins TRBV29-1 and TRBJ2-7; the D is unclear. The V end lost 4 bases, the J end lost 0 bases, and 4 bases lay between the germline ends. This CDR3 has 11 amino acids. Germline V gene sequence: CDR1 SQVTM, CDR2 ANQGSEA. Here the CDR3 reads CSVGSSYEQYF. CDR3 nucleotide sequence: TGCAGCGTTGGAAGCTCCTACGAGCAGTACTTC.